Each of the 30 T cell receptor beta chains below was sequenced from the same sample in a study of blood T cell repertoires in COVID-19. The data were produced by immunoSEQ multiplex PCR, yet TCRdb's version contains in-frame clones alone and is incomplete. The repertoire holds under 200,000 clones, with approximately 85% as singletons. The sequenced material came from peripheral blood. These receptors came from a woman of 80 years or more with acute or convalescent COVID-19.

V gene TRBV24-1 combines with J gene TRBJ2-1; 10 bases line up with TRBD1. Trimming at V came to 4 bases and at J to 4 bases, leaving 9 bases not matched to a gene. CDR3 size: 17 residues. Germline CDR1 reads KGHDR; CDR2 reads SFDVKD. The CDR3 sequence: CATSEFPGQGHYNEQFF. The DNA for the CDR3 is TGTGCCACCAGTGAATTCCCGGGACAGGGGCATTACAATGAGCAGTTCTTC.

This chain links TRBV5-1 with TRBJ2-3, with 8 positions matching TRBD2. Germline CDR1 is SGHRS and CDR2 is YFSETQ. Losses at the gene ends were 1 base for V and 0 bases for J; bases not matched to a gene: 1. The CDR3 is 15 residues long. CDR3: CASSLPSGSTDTQYF. The CDR3, as DNA: TGCGCCAGCAGCTTGCCTAGCGGGAGCACAGATACGCAGTATTTT.

The sample holds one count of this clone. The V and J genes are TRBV6-2 or TRBV6-3 and TRBJ1-2; TRBD1 matches at 8 bases. The CDR3 extends over 15 amino acids. The V gene's germline CDR1 is MNHEY and CDR2 SVGEGT. J gave up 8 bases and V 0 bases, and 8 bases lay outside the gene matches. The CDR3 coding sequence is TGTGCCAGCAGTTACTCCTGGACAGGGAATTCAGGCTACACCTTC. As protein: CASSYSWTGNSGYTF.

J is TRBJ2-7 and V is TRBV19; TRBD1 might be the D (5 bases). The CDR3 sequence is 14 residues long. Trimming shortened V by 3 bases and J by 4 bases, and 13 bases separated the two germline ends. Germline V gene lookup returns CDR1 LNHDA and CDR2 SQIVND (reference sequence). CDR3 in DNA: TGTGCCAGTAGTATCCAGGGCACAGGTTACGAGCAGTACTTC. It codes for CASSIQGTGYEQYF.

The rearrangement uses TRBV6-5 and TRBJ2-2, with D tentatively TRBD2 (6 bases). V was trimmed by 9 bases and J by 6 bases, leaving 20 bases between them. The CDR3 extends over 15 amino acids. Germline CDR1 reads MNHEY; CDR2 reads SVGAGI. The DNA of the CDR3 is TGTGCCAGTAAGGCGGGGCTATGGGCATCCGGGGAGCTGTTTTTT. Encoded protein: CASKAGLWASGELFF.

CDR3 amino acids: CASGSGLAGGVTLGTDTQYF. CDR3 in DNA: TGTGCTAGTGGCTCGGGACTAGCGGGAGGGGTGACCTTGGGCACAGATACGCAGTATTTT. This chain connects TRBV12-5 to TRBJ2-3, with TRBD2 identical over 16 bases. The germline V gene encodes CDR1 LGHNT and CDR2 FRNRAP. The trim removed 6 bases at V and 1 base at J, leaving 13 bases unmatched. The CDR3 contains 20 residues.

The rearrangement links TRBV5-5 to TRBJ1-2; 9 bases match TRBD1. J lost 5 bases, V lost 2 bases, and 10 bases had no gene match. Germline assignment: CDR1 SGHKS and CDR2 YYEKEE (reference sequence). CDR3 size: 16 residues. The CDR3 DNA is TGTGCCAGCAGCTTAACGACAGGGGGAGGGCGGTATGGCTACACCTTC. Translated, it gives CASSLTTGGGRYGYTF.

This clone is a singleton in its sample. The chain uses TRBV4-1 and TRBJ1-4; D perhaps matches TRBD1 (5 bases). The CDR3 has 16 amino acids. V shed 6 bases and J shed 0 bases, with 14 bases lying between them. The germline V gene has CDR1 MGHRA and CDR2 YSYEKL. This CDR3 is CASSYDRISTNEKLFF. As DNA, the CDR3 is TGCGCCAGCAGTTACGACAGAATATCAACTAATGAAAAACTGTTTTTT.

The chain links TRBV4-3 to TRBJ1-4, with 9 positions matching TRBD1. The CDR3 has 15 amino acids. The germline CDR1 and CDR2 sequences are LGHNA and YSLEER. J gave up 7 bases and V 3 bases, and 6 bases lay outside the gene matches. This chain's CDR3 is CASSHLDRGREKLFF. In DNA, the CDR3 is TGCGCCAGCAGCCACCTGGACAGGGGTCGTGAAAAACTGTTTTTT.

The chain employs TRBV18 and TRBJ2-7, with 8 positions matching TRBD2. The V segment lost 6 bases and the J segment 4 bases; nucleotides outside the gene matches: 11. The CDR3 totals 15 residues. Germline V gives CDR1 KGHSH, CDR2 LQKENI. For the CDR3, the DNA is TGTGCCAGCTCCCCCACTAGCGGCCCTGCATACGAGCAGTACTTC. As protein: CASSPTSGPAYEQYF.

CDR3 amino acids: CASRRIFGNTIYF. As DNA, the CDR3 is TGTGCCAGCAGGCGGATTTTTGGAAACACCATATATTTT. The V gene is TRBV2, the J gene TRBJ1-3, with unresolved D. The ends were cut back, 6 bases at V and 3 bases at J, with 9 bases in the middle. The CDR3 totals 13 residues. Per the germline V gene, CDR1 is SNHLY and CDR2 is FYNNEI. The whole variable domain, filled in from reference TRBV2 and TRBJ1-3, reads EPEVTQTPSHQVTQMGQEVILRCVPISNHLYFYWYRQILGQKVEFLVSFYNNEISEKSEIFDDQFSVERPDGSNFTLKIRSTKLEDSAMYFCASRRIFGNTIYFGEGSWLTVV.

This clone rates as medium-sized. This rearrangement joins TRBV11-2 to TRBJ2-5; 9 bases agree with TRBD1. V trimming: 11 bases; J trimming: 5 bases; junction bases outside the gene matches: 9. CDR1 is SGHAT, CDR2 FQNNGV, per germline. This CDR3 is 13 amino acids long. The CDR3 loop is CADQQGAGETQYF. CDR3 nucleotide sequence: TGTGCCGACCAACAGGGGGCTGGGGAGACCCAGTACTTC.

This clone has a handful of counts. The J gene is TRBJ2-6, the V gene TRBV28; tentatively, D is TRBD1 (5 bases). Germline values: CDR1 MDHEN, CDR2 SYDVKM. V gave up 6 bases and J gave up 0 bases, with 15 bases separating them. The CDR3 totals 17 residues. DNA for the CDR3: TGTGCCAGCAGGTCCCCAGGGATTAGCTCTGGGGCCAACGTCCTGACTTTC. This codes for CASRSPGISSGANVLTF. Complete variable domain (other parts from reference TRBV28 and TRBJ2-6): DVKVTQSSRYLVKRTGEKVFLECVQDMDHENMFWYRQDPGLGLRLIYFSYDVKMKEKGDIPEGYSVSREKKERFSLILESASTNQTSMYLCASRSPGISSGANVLTFGAGSRLTVL.

This clone was picked up one time. The chain uses TRBV19 and TRBJ2-7, with 9 bases identical to TRBD1. Germline V gene sequence: CDR1 LNHDA, CDR2 SQIVND (reference sequence). CDR3 length: 14 amino acids. V lost 5 bases to trimming and J lost 2 bases; unmatched junction nucleotides: 4. CDR3 amino acids: CASSPGQGTYEQYF. The DNA for the CDR3 is TGTGCCAGTAGTCCGGGACAGGGTACCTACGAGCAGTACTTC.

The chain combines TRBV3-1 (or the pseudogene TRBV3-2) with TRBJ2-5; D not certain. The CDR3 sequence is 15 residues long. The germline CDR1 and CDR2 sequences are LGHDT and YNNKEL (reference sequence). Deletions cut 1 base from V and 5 bases from J, with 14 bases between. CDR3 nucleotide sequence: TGTGCCAGCAGCCAAGCTGTAGGTTCCAGGGAGACCCAGTACTTC. This sequence encodes CASSQAVGSRETQYF.

The chain joins TRBV5-4 to TRBJ2-2; D is perhaps TRBD2 (6 bases). The CDR3 totals 14 residues. V lost 4 bases to trimming and J lost 0 bases, with 7 bases between them. Germline CDR1 SGHNT, CDR2 YYREEE (reference sequence). The CDR3 coding sequence is TGTGCCAGCAGCCGGGAGTCGAACACCGGGGAGCTGTTTTTT. Its translation is CASSRESNTGELFF. Together with reference TRBV5-4 and TRBJ2-2, the CDR3 gives the full variable domain: ETGVTQSPTHLIKTRGQQVTLRCSSQSGHNTVSWYQQALGQGPQFIFQYYREEENGRGNFPPRFSGLQFPNYSSELNVNALELDDSALYLCASSRESNTGELFFGEGSRLTVL.

V and J are TRBV6-5 and TRBJ2-7; D might be TRBD2 (6 bases). Trimming stripped 7 bases from V and 2 bases from J, with 15 bases between. The CDR3 is made up of 14 amino acids. Germline assignment: CDR1 MNHEY and CDR2 SVGAGI. The CDR3 nucleotides are TGTGCCAGCACCATTGGTGGGGGGACCTACGAGCAGTACTTC. As protein: CASTIGGGTYEQYF.

The chain employs TRBV10-2 and TRBJ2-2; TRBD1 might be the D (6 bases). Germline V CDR1 and CDR2: WSHSY, SAAADI. This CDR3 is 18 amino acids long. Trimming shortened V by 9 bases and J by 7 bases, and 30 bases separated the two germline ends. DNA for the CDR3: TGCGCCAGTAAACAGACGGGACAAAGGATGGCCCATGACGGGGAGCTGTTTTTT. Translating it yields CASKQTGQRMAHDGELFF.

This chain connects TRBV21-1 to TRBJ2-7; the table's D call, TRBD1, was not checked against the DNA. TRBV21-1 constitutes a pseudogene. The CDR3 spans 12 residues. DNA of the CDR3: TGTGCCACCCGGGACAGGGATAGATGGCAGTACTTC. This gives the protein CATRDRDRWQYF.

The rearrangement uses TRBV30 and TRBJ2-3; tentative D call: TRBD2 (7 bases). Germline CDR1 GTSNPN, CDR2 SVGIG (reference sequence). The CDR3 runs 14 residues. The ends were cut back, 3 bases at V and 6 bases at J, with 16 bases in the middle. The CDR3: CAWSPGGGGDTQYF. The CDR3, as DNA: TGTGCCTGGAGCCCTGGAGGGGGGGGTGATACGCAGTATTTT.

The chain has TRBV5-1 and TRBJ1-2, with 7 bases lining up with TRBD1. This CDR3 has 15 residues. V lost 4 bases and J lost 6; bases outside the gene matches: 12. Per germline, CDR1 SGHRS and CDR2 YFSETQ. In nucleotides, the CDR3 is TGCGCCAGCAGCCTATTACCGACAGGGAACGATGGCTACACCTTC. It codes for CASSLLPTGNDGYTF.

The chain has TRBV7-9 and TRBJ1-4; D gene unclear. This CDR3 has 15 residues. Trimming stripped 5 bases from V and 5 bases from J, with 15 bases between. CDR1 SEHNR and CDR2 FQNEAQ come from the germline V gene (reference sequence). DNA of the CDR3: TGTGCCAGCAGCCGACCCGAGGGATTGAATGAAAAACTGTTTTTT. Protein: CASSRPEGLNEKLFF.

The chain combines TRBV6-6 with TRBJ1-2, with 11 bases identical to TRBD1. V shed 6 bases, J shed 8 bases, and the junction held 8 bases outside the gene matches. Germline values: CDR1 MNHNY, CDR2 SVGAGI (reference sequence). The CDR3 is 14 residues long. The CDR3 nucleotides are TGTGCCAGCAGGCGCGGACAGGGGGCCGGGGGCTACACCTTC. This codes for CASRRGQGAGGYTF.

V gene TRBV3-1 (or the pseudogene TRBV3-2) combines with J gene TRBJ2-2; a possible D gene is TRBD1 (5 bases). The V gene's germline CDR1 is LGHDT and CDR2 YNNKEL (reference sequence). The CDR3 has 14 amino acids. V shed 3 bases and J shed 1 base, with 6 bases lying between them. The CDR3, as DNA: TGTGCCAGCAGCCACAGGGAGAACACCGGGGAGCTGTTTTTT. The encoded protein is CASSHRENTGELFF.

This chain joins TRBV19 and TRBJ1-1; TRBD1 agrees at 12 bases. Germline-derived CDR1 and CDR2 are LNHDA and SQIVND (reference sequence). V shed 6 bases, J shed 12 bases, and the junction held 14 bases outside the gene matches. The CDR3 length is 15 residues. For the CDR3, the DNA is TGTGCCAGTAGCACCCGGGGGGGACAGGGGGCGACGCCTTTCTTT. Protein: CASSTRGGQGATPFF.

V usage is TRBV5-1 and J usage is TRBJ2-3; D is unresolved. Germline lookup yields CDR1 SGHRS and CDR2 YFSETQ. The V and J ends lost 0 bases and 0 bases respectively, with 8 bases between them. The CDR3 totals 15 residues. The CDR3 spells CASSLEARSTDTQYF. For the CDR3, the DNA is TGCGCCAGCAGCTTGGAAGCCAGGAGCACAGATACGCAGTATTTT.

CDR3 sequence (DNA): TGTGCCAGCAGCCCCACCTCTAGCGTTCTCGGGGAGCTGTTTTTT. Amino acid sequence: CASSPTSSVLGELFF. V is TRBV5-4 and J is TRBJ2-2, with D perhaps matching TRBD2 (6 bases). Trimming pared 4 bases from V and 7 bases from J, leaving 17 bases between. This CDR3 has 15 amino acids. Germline-derived CDR1 and CDR2 are SGHNT and YYREEE (reference sequence).

A word on this clone: This sample also contains other DNA sequences that code for the same CDR3. The V and J genes are TRBV5-1 and TRBJ2-2, with 8 bases aligning to TRBD1. Germline CDR1 is SGHRS and CDR2 is YFSETQ. The CDR3 is 16 residues long. With 0 bases clipped from V and 2 bases from J, the junction kept 3 bases outside the gene matches. The CDR3 loop reads CASSLGPGGNTGELFF. The CDR3 nucleotides read TGCGCCAGCAGCTTGGGCCCAGGGGGCAACACCGGGGAGCTGTTTTTT.

The chain is built from TRBV7-7 and TRBJ2-1, with 10 bases aligning to TRBD1. The J segment lost 4 bases and the V segment lost 4 bases, leaving 13 bases of the junction unmatched. The CDR3 consists of 18 residues. CDR1 is SSHAT, CDR2 FNYEAQ, per germline (reference sequence). CDR3 sequence: CASSSRYQGQGKYNEQFF. The CDR3 nucleotides read TGTGCCAGCAGCTCCCGTTACCAGGGACAGGGGAAATACAATGAGCAGTTCTTC.

By share, this clone counts as large. Other nucleotide sequences in the sample specify the same CDR3. The genes are TRBV7-3 and TRBJ2-5, with a tentative D call TRBD1 (6 bases). The CDR3 spans 13 residues. The germline V gene encodes CDR1 SGHTA and CDR2 FQGTGA. The ends were cut back, 0 bases at V and 4 bases at J, with 6 bases in the middle. CDR3 bases: TGTGCCAGCAGCTTAACAGGGGGAGAGACCCAGTACTTC. This encodes CASSLTGGETQYF.